This T cell receptor beta chain was found in a study of blood T cell repertoires in COVID-19 (dated by TCRdb to 2020 to 2022). The study in broad terms: The collaborator samples originated in the United States, Italy and Spain and spanned the acute and convalescent phases of COVID-19. The repertoires were released in a freely available public database meant as a resource for research on the immune response to SARS-CoV-2. The samples were drawn from the first 160 participants of the ongoing ImmuneRACE study and from over 950 subjects provided by 6 global collaborators. Where available, HLA class I and class II types were obtained from metadata supplied by the sample provider rather than from assay-based typing. The dataset comprised deeply sampled blood TCRbeta repertoires from subjects exposed to, actively infected with, or recovered from COVID-19. The prospective study material was composed of cDNA or gDNA derived from T cells, B-cell-depleted T cells, or PBMCs. The sample metadata nearly always contained a de-identified subject ID, COVID-19 status, age in years and sex. Broad study findings and their caveats: The quantity of clinical and demographic metadata differed by source and by participant and was supplied without curation.

The collaborating institutions used their own protocols to collect whole blood in K2EDTA tubes. For TCRbeta analysis, collaborator samples were shipped as frozen whole blood, as isolated PBMCs, or as DNA extracted from either sample type. The CDR3, from cysteine to phenylalanine, totals 17 residues. The read is trimmed to its CDR3 DNA, 51 bases read in frame from base 1. Trimming removed 6 bases from V and 3 bases from J, leaving 24 bases between the germline ends. CDR1 and CDR2 were assigned from the germline V gene as ENHRY and SYGVKD. On this clone: The clone's antigen remains unknown. No base qualities exist here, and no much larger clone lies one base off it.

TCRbeta CDR3 regions were amplified from genomic DNA by means of the immunoSEQ Assay, a bias-controlled multiplex PCR. Per the authors' processing: The number of nucleated cells in each sample was estimated by amplification of reference gene primers within the assay. To quantify the absolute abundance of each unique TCRbeta CDR3 rearrangement, sequence reads were collapsed and filtered. Productive Simpson clonality was computed per sample as the square root of Simpson's diversity index over productive rearrangements. TCRdb re-hosts the immuneACCESS table, in-frame sequences only. Its copies lack some clones; in the studies checked, an unresolved V gene accounts for under half of them, and the cause for the rest is not known. Clonal size and the V and J genes are those of that table, whereas D and trimming came from the DNA. The sample records 130,000 to 150,000 clones, around 91% of which are singletons. The ten largest account for 2.5% to 3.5% of the sample.

The clonotype originates from a woman in her sixties or seventies with active COVID-19. Sequenced sample: peripheral blood. This receptor chain uses TRBV10-3 and TRBJ2-7; the best D guess is TRBD2, with 6 bases matching. CDR3 protein: CAISPGWAGKTLYEQYF. The DNA reads as follows: TGTGCCATCAGCCCTGGATGGGCGGGGAAAACTCTCTACGAGCAGTACTTC.